Listed below are T cell receptor beta chains from one sample, sequenced in a study of tumor and adjacent non-tumor tissue in lung cancer. Via MiXCR, TCRdb re-called the multiplex PCR reads, giving one row per CDR3 protein. The sample has some 100,000 distinct CDR3 sequences; roughly 80% are singletons. Sequenced: distant non-tumor lung tissue. These receptors all stem from a man in his 60s with small cell lung cancer. The CDR3 runs from the conserved cysteine through the conserved F or W. D genes are given only for firm matches. Clone sizes are given selectively: once, few, many, or a class where the clone is expanded.

clone_size j_call d_call v_call cdr3_aa cdr3_nt
. TRBJ2-1 . TRBV11-2 CANSLVGVSSYNEQSF TGTGCCAACAGCTTGGTGGGAGTGAGCTCCTACAATGAGCAGTCCTTC
once TRBJ1-1 . TRBV5-6 CTSSLASAAANTEAFF TGTACCAGCAGCTTGGCCTCCGCGGCAGCGAACACTGAAGCTTTCTTT
. TRBJ1-6 . TRBV13 CASSQSDGSFYNSPLHF TGTGCCAGCAGCCAAAGCGACGGAAGCTTCTACAATTCACCCCTCCACTTT
. TRBJ2-1 . TRBV29-1 CSALQSGARGRRLNEQFF TGCAGTGCCCTACAATCCGGGGCTAGGGGGAGAAGACTCAATGAGCAGTTCTTC
few TRBJ1-5 . TRBV11-2 CAGSPLDGLGNQPQHF TGTGCCGGCAGCCCACTGGACGGTCTTGGCAACCAGCCCCAGCATTTT
. TRBJ2-5 TRBD2 TRBV11-2 CATSFTQGLALETQYF TGTGCCACCAGCTTTACCCAGGGACTAGCATTAGAGACACAGTATTTC
. TRBJ2-2 . TRBV6-6 CASSSSAGPAKTGKLFF TGTGCCAGCAGTTCCTCGGCGGGTCCCGCGAAGACCGGGAAGCTGTTTTTT
. TRBJ2-7 . TRBV4-1 CATSQAMRGTDSYEQYF TGCGCCACCAGCCAAGCCATGAGGGGGACTGACTCCTACGAGCAGTACTTC
many TRBJ1-3 TRBD1 TRBV5-1 CASSRGQPSGNTIYF TGCGCCAGCAGCCGGGGACAGCCCTCTGGAAACACCATATATTTT
once TRBJ2-2 . TRBV6-5 CASGPWRGDSTGDLFF TGTGCCAGCGGACCCTGGCGGGGTGATTCTACCGGGGACCTGTTTTTT
. TRBJ1-2 . TRBV20-1 CIAKINYGYTF TGCATTGCTAAAATCAACTATGGCTACACCTTT
. TRBJ1-1 TRBD1 TRBV29-1 CSVSSGTAEPALF TGCAGCGTCTCCTCAGGGACAGCCGAGCCGGCTCTATTT
. TRBJ1-1 . TRBV30 CAWSARRTSMNTEAFF TGTGCATGGAGTGCCCGTCGGACGAGTATGAACACTGAAGCTTTCTTT
. TRBJ2-1 TRBD1 TRBV12-3/TRBV12-4 CVSSPGTEHYEQFF TGTGTCAGCAGTCCCGGGACAGAGCACTATGAGCAGTTCTTC
. TRBJ2-1 TRBD2 TRBV6-6 CTSRRGAGGTYDGQFF TGTACCAGCAGGAGGGGGGCGGGAGGCACCTACGATGGGCAGTTCTTC
. TRBJ2-3 . TRBV24-1 CATSDSGRWRVDAQYF TGTGCCACCAGTGATTCCGGCAGATGGCGTGTAGATGCGCAGTATTTT
. TRBJ2-2 TRBD2 TRBV6-1 CAGSSSGTGELFF TGTGCCGGCAGTTCTAGCGGCACCGGGGAGTTGTTTTTT
. TRBJ2-7 TRBD1 TRBV11-2 CTSSLERGQVLSYELYF TGTACCAGCAGCTTAGAGAGGGGGCAGGTCCTCTCCTACGAGCTGTACTTC
. TRBJ2-1 . TRBV6-1 CASTGEVTYNEQFF TGTGCCAGCACGGGGGAAGTCACCTACAATGAGCAGTTCTTC
many TRBJ2-1 . TRBV6-6 CASSYGQGYNEQFF TGTGCCAGCAGTTACGGCCAGGGGTACAATGAGCAGTTCTTC
. TRBJ2-3 TRBD1 TRBV6-1 CTSSEGQGSDTQYF TGTACTAGCAGTGAGGGACAGGGGTCAGATACGCAGTATTTT
. TRBJ1-6 . TRBV6-1 CASSVESRRSSPLHF TGTGCCAGTAGTGTAGAGAGCAGGAGGAGTTCACCCCTCCACTTT
. TRBJ2-1 . TRBV29-1 CGALQTGASGRRLNEQFF TGCGGCGCCCTACAAACCGGGGCTAGTGGGAGAAGACTCAATGAGCAGTTCTTC
once TRBJ1-1 . TRBV20-1 CNARDPSGRQNTEAFF TGCAATGCTAGAGACCCCTCGGGGAGACAGAACACTGAAGCTTTCTTT
. TRBJ2-7 . TRBV4-2 CASSRDTGGNEQYF TGTGCCAGCAGCCGAGATACCGGTGGGAACGAGCAATACTTC
. TRBJ2-5 TRBD1 TRBV5-1 CASSPGTGVEIRYF TGCGCCAGCAGTCCCGGAACAGGGGTTGAGATCCGGTACTTC
. TRBJ2-7 TRBD2 TRBV29-1 CSVSGVSGRAGDEQYF TGCAGCGTCTCCGGTGTGAGCGGGAGGGCCGGGGATGAGCAGTACTTC
. TRBJ2-1 TRBD2 TRBV5-1 CASSFRGGPAYNEQFF TGCGCCAGCAGCTTTAGGGGAGGGCCTGCGTACAATGAGCAGTTCTTC
. TRBJ2-3 . TRBV5-5 CASSLSLQHTDTQYF TGTGCCAGCAGCTTGTCCTTACAGCACACAGATACGCAGTATTTT
. TRBJ2-1 . TRBV6-5 CVSSYLARWDHEQFF TGTGTCAGCAGTTACTTGGCACGGTGGGACCATGAGCAGTTCTTC
. TRBJ1-2 . TRBV4-1 CASSQTGTRYGNTF TGCGCCAGCAGCCAGACCGGGACACGGTATGGCAACACCTTC
. TRBJ2-2 . TRBV11-2 CANSGSGNTGELFF TGTGCCAACAGTGGTAGCGGGAACACAGGGGAGCTGTTCTTT
many TRBJ2-1 . TRBV20-1 CSAIINHNEQFF TGCAGTGCTATAATTAACCACAATGAGCAGTTCTTC
. TRBJ2-7 . TRBV20-1 CNALQAYEQYF TGCAATGCTCTACAGGCCTATGAGCAGTACTTC
. TRBJ1-1 . TRBV12-3/TRBV12-4 CASCKEGSTEAIF TGTGCGAGCTGTAAGGAGGGGAGTACTGAAGCTATCTTT
. TRBJ2-1 . TRBV11-1 CASSSKSMTSGSGNDQFF TGCGCCAGCAGCTCAAAATCGATGACTAGTGGGAGTGGTAATGACCAGTTCTTC
. TRBJ2-1 TRBD2 TRBV7-2 CASSLVAWTSNANEQFF TGTGCCAGCAGCTTAGTAGCCTGGACTAGCAACGCCAATGAGCAGTTCTTC
many TRBJ2-1 TRBD2 TRBV4-1 CASSQVSWGLAGNNEQFF TGCGCCAGCAGCCAAGTAAGCTGGGGACTAGCGGGAAACAATGAGCAGTTCTTC
. TRBJ2-7 . TRBV11-2 CASSLVSSHSYKQYF TGTGCCAGCAGCTTAGTTTCTAGCCACTCCTACAAGCAGTACTTC
. TRBJ1-1 TRBD1 TRBV2 CASSGQGSTEAFF TGTGCCAGCAGCGGACAGGGGAGCACTGAAGCTTTCTTT
. TRBJ2-2 . TRBV29-1 CNARGGAETGELFF TGTAACGCCCGAGGGGGGGCGGAGACCGGGGAGCTGTTTTTT
. TRBJ1-1 . TRBV20-1 CSAGGWNTETFF TGCAGTGCTGGGGGATGGAACACTGAAACTTTCTTT
. TRBJ2-1 . TRBV11-3 CASSSLDEGVSYNEQFF TGTGCCAGCAGCTCTCTGGATGAGGGGGTGTCCTACAATGAGCAGTTCTTC
many TRBJ1-5 . TRBV6-1 CASTATNNQPQHF TGTGCCAGCACCGCTACGAACAATCAGCCCCAGCATTTT
many TRBJ1-5 TRBD1 TRBV20-1 CSAILTGGVQGNQPQHF TGCAGTGCTATCCTGACAGGGGGCGTCCAGGGCAATCAGCCCCAGCATTTT
. TRBJ2-1 . TRBV11-3 CASSSLGGGASYNEQFF TGTGCCAGCAGTTCTCTAGGTGGGGGTGCGTCCTACAATGAGCAGTTCTTC
many TRBJ2-3 TRBD2 TRBV12-3/TRBV12-4 CASSRAGSTDTQYF TGTGCCAGCAGCAGAGCGGGAAGCACAGATACGCAGTATTTT
. TRBJ2-3 . TRBV7-2 CASSLGDYTNTQYF TGTGCCAGCAGCTTAGGGGATTACACAAATACGCAGTATTTT
. TRBJ2-2 . TRBV11-2 CASSRLGGARELFF TGTGCCAGCAGCCGGTTGGGCGGGGCCAGGGAGCTGTTTTTT
. TRBJ2-2 TRBD1 TRBV7-9 CANSLRTGRDGELSF TGTGCCAACAGCTTGAGGACAGGGAGAGACGGGGAGCTGTCTTTT